A single sample gave rise to the 23 T cell receptor beta chains below, sequenced in a study of T-cell reconstitution after alpha-beta-depleted transplantation in children. Unique molecular identifiers were used to barcode this TCRbeta library. MiXCR was run by TCRdb on the PCR reads, yielding one entry per CDR3 protein. The repertoire holds 700,000 to 950,000 distinct CDR3 sequences, with roughly 15% as singletons. The material sequenced was PBMCs, mostly from graft donor cells, taken 360 days after TCRalphabeta/CD19-depleted stem cell transplant. Every receptor here comes from a male patient younger than 18 who had a stem cell transplant for acute lymphoblastic leukemia, so the T cells may come from the graft donor.

V gene TRBV6-1 combines with J gene TRBJ2-7, with TRBD2 matching 7 bases. V lost 6 bases and J lost 2; bases outside the gene matches: 13. This CDR3 comprises 16 residues. Germline CDR1 MNHNS, CDR2 SASEGT. In nucleotides, the CDR3 is TGTGCCAGCAGGTCGGTTGGGAGCGGGAACACCTACGAGCAGTACTTC. This gives the protein CASRSVGSGNTYEQYF.

This clonotype was picked up a small number of times. This chain links TRBV24-1 with TRBJ2-5; a weak D match, TRBD2 (6 bases). The CDR3 length is 16 residues. Trimming took off 2 bases at V and 2 bases at J, with 14 bases between the two ends. The germline V gene encodes CDR1 KGHDR and CDR2 SFDVKD. CDR3 nucleotides: TGTGCCACCAGTGATTATACCTTAGGAGGGCAAGAGACCCAGTACTTC. This gives the protein CATSDYTLGGQETQYF.

This clonotype has a handful of counts. The rearrangement joins TRBV5-1 to TRBJ2-7; D remains unclear. Germline V CDR1 and CDR2: SGHRS, YFSETQ. CDR3 length: 15 residues. Trimming left V 0 bases short and J 3 bases short, with 13 bases between. CDR3 protein: CASSLDSPRVYEQYF. The CDR3 coding sequence is TGCGCCAGCAGCTTGGACAGCCCTCGGGTCTACGAGCAGTACTTC.

This clonotype has only a few counts. J is TRBJ2-7 and V is TRBV18; D might be TRBD1 (6 bases). Per germline, CDR1 KGHSH and CDR2 LQKENI. The CDR3 runs 15 residues. With 3 bases removed from V and 0 bases from J, the gap between germline ends came to 12 bases. The CDR3 region is CASSPAQGISYEQYF. As DNA, the CDR3 is TGTGCCAGCTCACCGGCACAGGGTATCTCCTACGAGCAGTACTTC.

V gene TRBV7-9 combines with J gene TRBJ2-3; D remains unclear. The CDR3 extends over 16 amino acids. Germline CDR1 and CDR2: SEHNR and FQNEAQ (reference sequence). Trimming shortened V by 5 bases and J by 0 bases, and 15 bases separated the two germline ends. This CDR3 is CASSSEATLSTDTQYF. The CDR3 DNA follows: TGTGCCAGCAGCAGCGAGGCGACTCTGAGCACAGATACGCAGTATTTT.

The rearrangement links TRBV6-2 or TRBV6-3 to TRBJ2-1; the match to TRBD2 covers 7 bases. V shed 2 bases and J 7 bases; nucleotides not matched to a gene: 11. The CDR3 runs to 16 residues. Looked up from germline, CDR1 is MNHEY and CDR2 is SVGEGT. The CDR3 is CASSYGPGGSRNEQFF. For the CDR3, the DNA is TGTGCCAGCAGTTACGGACCGGGCGGGAGTCGAAATGAGCAGTTCTTC.

This clonotype was seen at least ten times. CDR3 in amino acids: CASSFALADNEQFF. Written as DNA, the CDR3 is TGTGCCAGCAGTTTTGCACTAGCGGACAATGAGCAGTTCTTC. This chain connects TRBV12-3 or TRBV12-4 to TRBJ2-1; TRBD2 agrees at 8 bases. The CDR3 has 14 amino acids. J was trimmed by 5 bases and V by 3 bases; bases with no gene match: 3.

This clonotype showed up many times. V is TRBV12-3 or TRBV12-4 and J is TRBJ1-5, with D hard to call. The CDR3 is 14 amino acids. V gave up 4 bases and J gave up 0 bases, with 7 bases separating them. In DNA, the CDR3 is TGTGCCAGCAGTTGGGGAAATAGCAATCAGCCCCAGCATTTT. This encodes CASSWGNSNQPQHF.

The J gene is TRBJ1-5, the V gene TRBV20-1, with TRBD1 matching over 11 bases. Germline V gives CDR1 DFQATT, CDR2 SNEGSKA (reference sequence). The CDR3 has 16 residues. Unmatched junction bases numbered 10, after V lost 4 bases and J lost 5 bases. As DNA, the CDR3 is TGCAGTGCTACTAAGGGGACAGGGGGGTCTCATCAGCCCCAGCATTTT. Translating it yields CSATKGTGGSHQPQHF.

DNA of the CDR3: TGCGCCAGCAGCTTGATGACACAGGGAGGGGTAGAGACCCAGTACTTC. This encodes CASSLMTQGGVETQYF. This chain uses TRBV5-1 with TRBJ2-5; the D gene is possibly TRBD2 (7 bases). The CDR3 has 16 residues. Trimming left V 1 base short and J 4 bases short, with 17 bases between. The germline CDR1 and CDR2 sequences are SGHRS and YFSETQ.

This clonotype was detected a few times. V gene TRBV13 combines with J gene TRBJ2-3; 9 positions match TRBD2. The CDR3 has 15 residues. V was pared by 7 bases and J by 5 bases, with 10 bases of the junction left unmatched. CDR1 PRHDT and CDR2 FYEKMQ come from the germline V gene (reference sequence). CDR3 nucleotides: TGTGCCAGCACCGGGACTAGCTGGTATGGAGATACGCAGTATTTT. Translation: CASTGTSWYGDTQYF.

The chain joins TRBV7-9 to TRBJ2-1, with TRBD2 as a possible D gene (5 bases). Germline V gives CDR1 SEHNR, CDR2 FQNEAQ (reference sequence). This CDR3 spans 14 amino acids. Trimming took 5 bases from V and 3 from J, leaving 11 bases between them. CDR3 DNA: TGTGCCAGCAGCCTAGACTATCGCTACAATGAGCAGTTCTTC. This sequence encodes CASSLDYRYNEQFF.

A few counts support this clonotype. The chain has TRBV5-4 and TRBJ2-7; 15 nucleotides align to TRBD2. Per the germline V gene, CDR1 is SGHNT and CDR2 is YYREEE (reference sequence). The CDR3 runs 16 residues. V gave up 5 bases and J gave up 5 bases; unmatched junction bases: 8. CDR3: CASRTGTSGRRDEQYF. CDR3 in DNA: TGTGCCAGCAGAACCGGGACTAGCGGGAGGAGGGACGAGCAGTACTTC. The full variable domain, its missing parts supplied by reference TRBV5-4 and TRBJ2-7, is ETGVTQSPTHLIKTRGQQVTLRCSSQSGHNTVSWYQQALGQGPQFIFQYYREEENGRGNFPPRFSGLQFPNYSSELNVNALELDDSALYLCASRTGTSGRRDEQYFGPGTRLTVT.

This clonotype was counted between two and nine times. The rearrangement joins TRBV29-1 to TRBJ2-6; unclear D gene. The V and J ends lost 7 bases and 1 base respectively, with 2 bases between them. CDR3 size: 11 residues. Looked up from germline, CDR1 is SQVTM and CDR2 is ANQGSEA. The CDR3 nucleotides are TGCAGCGCGTCTGGGGCCAACGTCCTGACTTTC. Translating gives CSASGANVLTF.

The sample holds many counts of this clonotype. This rearrangement joins TRBV18 to TRBJ2-1; 8 bases are shared with TRBD2. The CDR3 consists of 16 residues. Germline assignment: CDR1 KGHSH and CDR2 LQKENI. Trimming took 4 bases from V and 5 from J; bases not matched to a gene: 10. The CDR3: CASSLPGLGSNNEQFF. The CDR3 DNA follows: TGTGCCAGCTCACTACCGGGACTAGGTTCTAACAATGAGCAGTTCTTC.

This clonotype showed up just a few times. The chain recombines TRBV4-1 with TRBJ2-3; maybe TRBD1 (6 bases). CDR1 and CDR2 (germline): MGHRA, YSYEKL. The CDR3 contains 15 residues. Trimming shortened V by 0 bases and J by 6 bases, and 13 bases separated the two germline ends. The DNA of the CDR3 is TGCGCCAGCAGCCAAGATTGGATGGGGGCGGATACGCAGTATTTT. It translates to CASSQDWMGADTQYF.

The V and J genes are TRBV25-1 and TRBJ1-5; TRBD1 is a possible D gene (6 bases). The CDR3 has 14 amino acids. The V and J ends lost 3 bases and 7 bases respectively, with 13 bases between them. Germline V gene lookup returns CDR1 MGHDK and CDR2 SYGVNS. The CDR3 coding sequence is TGTGCCAGCAGTGACTTGCTGGGGGCACAGCCCCAGCATTTT. Its translation: CASSDLLGAQPQHF.

This rearrangement joins TRBV24-1 to TRBJ2-7, with 10 positions matching TRBD1. The CDR3 totals 15 residues. Germline lookup yields CDR1 KGHDR and CDR2 SFDVKD. V lost 3 bases, J lost 6 bases, and 7 bases stayed unmatched. CDR3 bases: TGTGCCACCAGTGATCCGGGACAGGGGAAGAGCGAGCAGTACTTC. Protein: CATSDPGQGKSEQYF.

This sequence joins TRBV29-1 and TRBJ2-2; D perhaps matches TRBD1 (6 bases). This CDR3 comprises 13 residues. V lost 1 base to trimming and J lost 5 bases, with 8 bases between them. Germline CDR1 is SQVTM and CDR2 is ANQGSEA. This chain's CDR3 is CSVEGTETGELFF. As DNA, the CDR3 is TGCAGCGTTGAAGGGACAGAAACCGGGGAGCTGTTTTTT.

This clonotype has a count of ten or more. The chain combines TRBV20-1 with TRBJ2-3; TRBD1 is a possible D gene (6 bases). The V gene lost 0 bases and the J gene lost 4 bases, with 11 bases spanning the gap. Germline V gene lookup returns CDR1 DFQATT and CDR2 SNEGSKA (reference sequence). CDR3 length: 14 residues. The chain's CDR3 is CSARDNRVSDTQYF. The CDR3 DNA reads TGCAGTGCTAGAGATAACAGGGTCTCAGATACGCAGTATTTT.

There are many counts of this clonotype. V and J are TRBV7-2 and TRBJ2-1, with no clear D. Trimming removed 8 bases at V and 7 bases at J, with 9 bases between. This CDR3 has 11 residues. CDR1 is SGHTA and CDR2 is FQGNSA in the germline V gene. The CDR3 reads CASVGGNEQFF. In DNA, the CDR3 is TGTGCCAGCGTCGGCGGTAATGAGCAGTTCTTC.

The chain combines TRBV10-1 with TRBJ2-3, with a possible D match to TRBD1 (6 bases). The germline gives CDR1 WNHNN, CDR2 SYGVQD (reference sequence). The germline V and J ends were trimmed by 4 bases and 3 bases, with 17 bases remaining between them. The CDR3 sequence is 16 residues long. The CDR3 loop reads CASSGIGLTGTDTQYF. The CDR3 region has the DNA TGCGCCAGCAGTGGGATAGGACTCACAGGGACAGATACGCAGTATTTT.

The gene calls are TRBV12-3 or TRBV12-4 and TRBJ2-1; D is perhaps TRBD1 (5 bases). The CDR3 extends over 12 amino acids. V lost 5 bases to trimming and J lost 9 bases, with 11 bases between them. This CDR3 reads CASSGWGFEQFF. The DNA of the CDR3 is TGTGCCAGCAGTGGGTGGGGCTTTGAGCAGTTCTTC.